This entry concerns a single T cell receptor beta chain. CDR3 length equals 18 residues. V shed 6 bases, J shed 1 base, and the junction held 7 bases outside the gene matches. CDR1 is ENHRY and CDR2 is SYGVKD in the germline V gene. A multiplex PCR was run with 60 Vbeta primers and 13 Jbeta primers. The assay was immunoSEQ multiplex PCR, and TCRdb's table has in-frame clones only and misses some. The sample contains more than 100,000 clones, roughly four fifths of which appear only once. This entry is derived from a study of cytomegalovirus exposure and HLA in healthy donors. The material sequenced was PBMCs. The receptor's source is a woman in her fifties or sixties in good health and CMV-seronegative. The V and J genes are TRBV10-3 and TRBJ2-1; 15 bases map to TRBD2. The CDR3 reads CAIRGTSGRWGSYNEQFF. The DNA of the CDR3 is TGTGCCATCAGAGGGACTAGCGGGAGGTGGGGTTCCTACAATGAGCAGTTCTTC.